A single sample is the source of the 24 T cell receptor beta chains below, sequenced in a study of regulatory T cells in long-lasting Graves disease. With iRepertoire HTBI primers and Arm-PCR of CDR3 regions, TCR beta libraries were built. TCRdb independently ran MiXCR on the multiplex PCR reads; one entry per CDR3 protein. This table holds roughly 400,000 distinct CDR3 sequences, roughly a fifth found once. As for time point: persistent/refractory GD, antithyroid drugs over 5 years with positive TRAb. PBMC RNA was the source of the TCR library. The sequencing here drew on peripheral blood mononuclear cells (PBMCs), taken when the disease was refractory, from a patient treated with antithyroid drugs. These receptors originate from a female donor with Graves disease.

V gene TRBV28 combines with J gene TRBJ1-1; 12 nucleotides agree with TRBD1. Trimming at V came to 10 bases and at J to 4 bases, leaving 19 bases not matched to a gene. The CDR3 runs 18 residues. Germline lookup yields CDR1 MDHEN and CDR2 SYDVKM. CDR3 sequence reads: CAISPSPGQGAMVTEAFF. In DNA, the CDR3 is TGTGCCATCAGCCCTTCCCCGGGACAGGGGGCGATGGTCACTGAAGCTTTCTTT. The entire variable domain, with the rest obtained from reference TRBV28 and TRBJ1-1, is as follows: DVKVTQSSRYLVKRTGEKVFLECVQDMDHENMFWYRQDPGLGLRLIYFSYDVKMKEKGDIPEGYSVSREKKERFSLILESASTNQTSMYLCAISPSPGQGAMVTEAFFGQGTRLTVV.

This clonotype was seen repeatedly, ten times or more. The chain uses TRBV2 and TRBJ1-1, with a possible D match to TRBD1 (5 bases). The CDR3 length is 14 residues. The V gene lost 4 bases and the J gene lost 6 bases, with 15 bases spanning the gap. Germline CDR1 and CDR2: SNHLY and FYNNEI. CDR3 coding DNA: TGTGCCAGCAGTGTGGTCGCCGGGGACCCTGAAGCTTTCTTT. The encoded protein is CASSVVAGDPEAFF.

The chain recombines TRBV28 with TRBJ2-7; the D gene could be TRBD1 or TRBD2 (5 bases each). Trimming stripped 6 bases from V and 7 bases from J, with 16 bases between. CDR1 is MDHEN and CDR2 is SYDVKM in the germline V gene. The CDR3 has 13 amino acids. The CDR3 DNA sequence: TGTGCCAGCAGCCTGGGACGGACTTGGGAGCAGTACTTC. Residues: CASSLGRTWEQYF.

This chain joins TRBV20-1 and TRBJ2-7; 9 positions match TRBD1. V lost 1 base and J lost 4; bases outside the gene matches: 8. The CDR3 spans 15 residues. Germline V CDR1 and CDR2: DFQATT, SNEGSKA (reference sequence). The CDR3 DNA reads TGCAGTGCTAGAGCCCACTCCGACAGGGGGTACGAGCAGTACTTC. It yields the protein CSARAHSDRGYEQYF.

The rearrangement joins TRBV20-1 to TRBJ2-7; 7 nucleotides agree with TRBD2. V lost 0 bases, J lost 4 bases, and 9 bases stayed unmatched. CDR1 and CDR2 from the germline V gene are DFQATT and SNEGSKA (reference sequence). The CDR3 runs 15 residues. For the CDR3, the DNA is TGCAGTGCTAGAGATTTGGTGGGAGGGAGGTACGAGCAGTACTTC. This encodes CSARDLVGGRYEQYF.

This clonotype was recorded at least ten times. The chain links TRBV18 to TRBJ2-7; 10 positions agree with TRBD2. The germline gives CDR1 KGHSH, CDR2 LQKENI. The trim removed 3 bases at V and 6 bases at J, leaving 8 bases unmatched. The CDR3 contains 15 residues. In DNA, the CDR3 is TGTGCCAGCTCACCCGATTTTAGCGGGAGGCTCGAGCAGTACTTC. Protein product: CASSPDFSGRLEQYF.

This clonotype was recorded at least ten times. This chain joins TRBV2 and TRBJ1-5; a weak D match, TRBD1 (5 bases). Germline V gives CDR1 SNHLY, CDR2 FYNNEI. This CDR3 spans 14 amino acids. Trimming left V 6 bases short and J 6 bases short, with 15 bases between. CDR3 DNA: TGTGCCAGCAGCGAGGTTCAGGGAATTCAGCCCCAGCATTTT. Translation: CASSEVQGIQPQHF.

The chain is built from TRBV6-2 or TRBV6-3 and TRBJ2-1, with D perhaps being TRBD1 or TRBD2 (5 bases each). Germline lookup yields CDR1 MNHEY and CDR2 SVGEGT. The CDR3 loop spans 18 amino acids. V was trimmed by 5 bases and J by 2 bases, leaving 22 bases between them. CDR3 loop: CASSRTSPGGPTYNEQFF. The CDR3 nucleotides are TGTGCCAGCAGTCGGACATCCCCCGGAGGCCCTACCTACAATGAGCAGTTCTTC.

This clonotype was observed a handful of times. V gene TRBV10-1 combines with J gene TRBJ1-2; 7 bases match TRBD1. Germline assignment: CDR1 WNHNN and CDR2 SYGVQD (reference sequence). The CDR3 length is 15 residues. V dropped 3 bases and J dropped 8; count of bases not matched to a gene: 12. Here the CDR3 DNA reads TGCGCCAGCAGTGAAACTACGACAGGGACTAGAGGCTACACCTTC. Its translation is CASSETTTGTRGYTF.

The rearrangement links TRBV4-2 to TRBJ2-5; no clear D. Per the germline V gene, CDR1 is LGHNA and CDR2 is YNFKEQ. The CDR3 length is 14 residues. Trimming stripped 3 bases from V and 3 bases from J, with 11 bases between. CDR3 in DNA: TGTGCCAGCAGCCACGATTGGGCGGAAGAGACCCAGTACTTC. Its translation: CASSHDWAEETQYF.

The genes are TRBV3-1 and TRBJ2-2; possibly TRBD1 or TRBD2 for D (5 bases each). The CDR3 consists of 14 residues. The germline V gene has CDR1 LGHDT and CDR2 YNNKEL (reference sequence). V lost 1 base and J 7 bases, leaving 10 bases between the germline ends. The CDR3 spells CASSQAGTGGELFF. The CDR3 coding sequence is TGTGCCAGCAGCCAAGCTGGGACGGGCGGGGAGCTGTTTTTT.

This clonotype has more than one count but fewer than ten. The chain employs TRBV27 and TRBJ1-1; D is uncertain. Germline-derived CDR1 and CDR2 are MNHEY and SMNVEV (reference sequence). The CDR3 runs 12 residues. The V end lost 8 bases, the J end lost 2 bases, and 9 bases lay between the germline ends. DNA for the CDR3: TGTGCCAGCTTTGCGGGAAACACTGAAGCTTTCTTT. Its translation is CASFAGNTEAFF.

The chain combines TRBV27 with TRBJ2-1; D ambiguous. The CDR3 is 14 amino acids. The germline CDR1 and CDR2 sequences are MNHEY and SMNVEV (reference sequence). Trimming took 4 bases from V and 5 from J, leaving 12 bases between them. CDR3 region: CASSSPHTDNEQFF. The DNA for the CDR3 is TGTGCCAGCAGTTCCCCCCACACAGACAATGAGCAGTTCTTC.

This clonotype is a singleton in its sample. The chain is built from TRBV6-1 and TRBJ2-2; a possible D gene is TRBD2 (7 bases). This CDR3 is 14 amino acids long. The V and J ends lost 8 bases and 4 bases respectively, with 14 bases between them. Germline V gene data show CDR1 as MNHNS and CDR2 as SASEGT. CDR3 sequence reads: CASGEGGSTGELFF. CDR3 nucleotides: TGTGCCAGCGGGGAGGGGGGGTCCACCGGGGAGCTGTTTTTT.

This clonotype was counted at least ten times. This rearrangement joins TRBV28 to TRBJ1-1; D remains ambiguous. CDR1 and CDR2 from the germline V gene are MDHEN and SYDVKM. The CDR3 is 14 amino acids. V was cut by 5 bases and J by 0 bases, with 10 bases left in between. The DNA of the CDR3 is TGTGCCAGCAGTACTCCTCACATGAACACTGAAGCTTTCTTT. This gives the protein CASSTPHMNTEAFF. The entire variable domain, with the rest obtained from reference TRBV28 and TRBJ1-1, is as follows: DVKVTQSSRYLVKRTGEKVFLECVQDMDHENMFWYRQDPGLGLRLIYFSYDVKMKEKGDIPEGYSVSREKKERFSLILESASTNQTSMYLCASSTPHMNTEAFFGQGTRLTVV.

This clonotype has only a few counts. The chain uses TRBV7-3 and TRBJ2-1; D gene ambiguous. The CDR3 is made up of 14 amino acids. Between the trimmed V and J ends, which lost 2 bases and 2 bases, there was a span of 7 bases. The germline CDR1 and CDR2 sequences are SGHTA and FQGTGA. For the CDR3, the DNA is TGTGCCAGCAGCTTATCTGGAACCTACAATGAGCAGTTCTTC. Protein sequence: CASSLSGTYNEQFF.

This clonotype has only a few counts. This sequence joins TRBV7-9 and TRBJ1-2, with D unclear. Germline lookup yields CDR1 SEHNR and CDR2 FQNEAQ (reference sequence). The CDR3 totals 14 residues. The V gene lost 1 base and the J gene lost 2 bases, with 8 bases spanning the gap. This CDR3 is CASSLVPGNYGYTF. The CDR3 DNA is TGTGCCAGCAGCTTAGTCCCCGGCAACTATGGCTACACCTTC.

This chain connects TRBV5-4 to TRBJ2-5; D might be TRBD2 (6 bases). Germline CDR1 and CDR2: SGHNT and YYREEE (reference sequence). Trimming removed 4 bases from V and 3 bases from J, with 13 bases in between. CDR3 length: 14 amino acids. The CDR3 nucleotides are TGTGCCAGCAGCCACCGGGACTCTAAAGAGACCCAGTACTTC. It encodes CASSHRDSKETQYF.

This clonotype was recorded a few times. V and J are TRBV27 and TRBJ2-7; 10 bases agree with TRBD1. The CDR3 sequence is 14 residues long. Germline assignment: CDR1 MNHEY and CDR2 SMNVEV (reference sequence). V shed 5 bases, J shed 3 bases, and the junction held 4 bases outside the gene matches. DNA for the CDR3: TGTGCCAGCAGTGGACAGGGGGTACTCTACGAGCAGTACTTC. Amino acid sequence: CASSGQGVLYEQYF.

This clonotype was counted at least ten times. The gene calls are TRBV20-1 and TRBJ2-7, with no clear D. Germline CDR1 DFQATT, CDR2 SNEGSKA (reference sequence). V dropped 5 bases and J dropped 3 bases, with 8 bases sitting between them. The CDR3 consists of 11 residues. The CDR3 DNA reads as TGCAGTGCTTATACTCTCTACGAGCAGTACTTC. Its translation: CSAYTLYEQYF.

This clonotype showed up just once. V is TRBV9 and J is TRBJ2-7, with 9 bases aligning to TRBD2. With 0 bases clipped from V and 5 bases from J, the junction kept 12 bases outside the gene matches. The germline gives CDR1 SGDLS, CDR2 YYNGEE. CDR3 length equals 17 residues. CDR3 DNA: TGTGCCAGCAGCGTAGCTCTTGATCTAGCGGGATTGCACGAGCAGTACTTC. Encoded protein: CASSVALDLAGLHEQYF. Combining the CDR3 with reference TRBV9 and TRBJ2-7 gives the whole variable domain DSGVTQTPKHLITATGQRVTLRCSPRSGDLSVYWYQQSLDQGLQFLIQYYNGEERAKGNILERFSAQQFPDLHSELNLSSLELGDSALYFCASSVALDLAGLHEQYFGPGTRLTVT.

This clonotype was seen ten or more times. This chain links TRBV2 with TRBJ1-2; TRBD1 aligns across 8 bases. The CDR3 is 13 amino acids. Trimming removed 3 bases from V and 6 bases from J; junction bases left unmatched: 3. Looked up from germline, CDR1 is SNHLY and CDR2 is FYNNEI. The CDR3 sequence: CASSEDRVNGYTF. Here the CDR3 DNA reads TGTGCCAGCAGTGAGGACAGGGTAAATGGCTACACCTTC.

As concerns this clonotype: Lacking the conserved final phenylalanine or tryptophan, this CDR3 likely reflects a read error. The chain uses TRBV2 and TRBJ2-1; D remains ambiguous. The CDR3 extends over 12 amino acids. Germline CDR1 SNHLY, CDR2 FYNNEI. Trimming left V 4 bases short and J 5 bases short, with 6 bases between. The CDR3 DNA sequence: TGTGCCAGCAGTGGCAACGACAATGAGCAGTTCTCC. Its protein product is CASSGNDNEQFS.

The genes are TRBV3-1 and TRBJ1-2; TRBD1 is a possible D gene (5 bases). The CDR3 length is 16 residues. Trimming left V 1 base short and J 5 bases short, with 17 bases between. The V gene's germline CDR1 is LGHDT and CDR2 YNNKEL (reference sequence). CDR3 region: CASSQAPSSGTYGYTF. Written as DNA, the CDR3 is TGTGCCAGCAGCCAAGCCCCCTCGTCAGGGACTTATGGCTACACCTTC.